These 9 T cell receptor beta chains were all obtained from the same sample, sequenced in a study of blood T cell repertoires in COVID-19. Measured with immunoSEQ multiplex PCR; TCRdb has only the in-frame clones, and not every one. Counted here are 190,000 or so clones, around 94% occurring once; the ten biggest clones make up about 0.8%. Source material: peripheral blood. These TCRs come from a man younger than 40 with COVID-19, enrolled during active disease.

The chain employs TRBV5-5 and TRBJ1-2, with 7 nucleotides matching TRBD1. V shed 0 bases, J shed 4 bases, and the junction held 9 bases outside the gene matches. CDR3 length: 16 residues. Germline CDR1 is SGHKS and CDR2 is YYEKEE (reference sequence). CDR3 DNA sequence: TGTGCCAGCAGCTTGGGGAGGGACAGCCATGCCTATGGCTACACCTTC. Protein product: CASSLGRDSHAYGYTF.

Here the CDR3 DNA reads TGTGCCAGCAGCGAAACAGGGACGGCTGGCTACACCTTC. This encodes CASSETGTAGYTF. J is TRBJ1-2 and V is TRBV5-4; a possible D gene is TRBD1 (6 bases). The CDR3 has 13 residues. From germline, CDR1 is SGHNT and CDR2 YYREEE (reference sequence). With 4 bases removed from V and 7 bases from J, the gap between germline ends came to 14 bases.

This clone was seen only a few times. CDR3 residues: CSVEDPPDTEAFF. The CDR3 DNA is TGCAGCGTTGAAGATCCGCCGGACACTGAAGCTTTCTTT. This rearrangement joins TRBV29-1 to TRBJ1-1; no clear D gene. Per the germline V gene, CDR1 is SQVTM and CDR2 is ANQGSEA. V shed 0 bases and J shed 3 bases, with 8 bases lying between them. This CDR3 comprises 13 residues. The full variable domain, completed using reference TRBV29-1 and TRBJ1-1, is SAVISQKPSRDICQRGTSLTIQCQVDSQVTMMFWYRQQPGQSLTLIATANQGSEATYESGFVIDKFPISRPNLTFSTLTVSNMSPEDSSIYLCSVEDPPDTEAFFGQGTRLTVV.

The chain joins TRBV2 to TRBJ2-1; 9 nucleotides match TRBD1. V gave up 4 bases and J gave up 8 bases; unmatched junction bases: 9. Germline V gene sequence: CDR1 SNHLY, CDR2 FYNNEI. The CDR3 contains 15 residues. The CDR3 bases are TGTGCCAGCAGTGTACGACAGGGGGTAGAGGATGAGCAGTTCTTC. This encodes CASSVRQGVEDEQFF.

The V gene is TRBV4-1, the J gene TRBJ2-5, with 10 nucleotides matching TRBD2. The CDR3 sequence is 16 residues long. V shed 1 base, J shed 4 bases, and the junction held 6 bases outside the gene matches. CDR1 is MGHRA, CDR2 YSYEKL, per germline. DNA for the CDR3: TGCGCCAGCAGCCAAGTTTGGGTAGCGGGGGGAGAGACCCAGTACTTC. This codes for CASSQVWVAGGETQYF.

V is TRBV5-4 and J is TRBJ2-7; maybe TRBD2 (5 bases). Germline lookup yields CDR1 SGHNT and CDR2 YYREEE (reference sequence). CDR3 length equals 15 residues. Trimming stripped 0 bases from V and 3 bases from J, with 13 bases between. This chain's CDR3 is CASSLAAGQIYEQYF. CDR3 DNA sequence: TGTGCCAGCAGCTTGGCCGCGGGTCAGATCTACGAGCAGTACTTC.

Written as DNA, the CDR3 is TGCGCCAGCAGCTTTGAACAGGGGCGCGACACTGAAGCTTTCTTT. It specifies CASSFEQGRDTEAFF. J is TRBJ1-1 and V is TRBV5-1; 7 bases are shared with TRBD1. Germline assignment: CDR1 SGHRS and CDR2 YFSETQ. With 2 bases clipped from V and 3 bases from J, the junction kept 7 bases outside the gene matches. This CDR3 has 15 amino acids. The full variable domain, its missing parts supplied by reference TRBV5-1 and TRBJ1-1, is KAGVTQTPRYLIKTRGQQVTLSCSPISGHRSVSWYQQTPGQGLQFLFEYFSETQRNKGNFPGRFSGRQFSNSRSEMNVSTLELGDSALYLCASSFEQGRDTEAFFGQGTRLTVV.

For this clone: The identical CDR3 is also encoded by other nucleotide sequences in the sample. The CDR3 DNA sequence: TGTGCCAGCAGCCAGACTGCAACTAATGAAAAACTGTTTTTT. Amino acid sequence: CASSQTATNEKLFF. The J gene is TRBJ1-4, the V gene TRBV3-1 (or the pseudogene TRBV3-2); D is ambiguous. The germline CDR1 and CDR2 sequences are LGHDT and YNNKEL (reference sequence). This CDR3 is built from 14 residues. V lost 3 bases, J lost 0 bases, and 5 bases lay in between.

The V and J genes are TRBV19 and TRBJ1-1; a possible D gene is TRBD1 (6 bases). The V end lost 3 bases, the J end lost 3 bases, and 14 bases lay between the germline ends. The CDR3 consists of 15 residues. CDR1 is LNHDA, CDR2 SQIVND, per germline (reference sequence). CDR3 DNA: TGTGCCAGTAGTATTACAGGGACCCGTGACACTGAAGCTTTCTTT. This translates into CASSITGTRDTEAFF.